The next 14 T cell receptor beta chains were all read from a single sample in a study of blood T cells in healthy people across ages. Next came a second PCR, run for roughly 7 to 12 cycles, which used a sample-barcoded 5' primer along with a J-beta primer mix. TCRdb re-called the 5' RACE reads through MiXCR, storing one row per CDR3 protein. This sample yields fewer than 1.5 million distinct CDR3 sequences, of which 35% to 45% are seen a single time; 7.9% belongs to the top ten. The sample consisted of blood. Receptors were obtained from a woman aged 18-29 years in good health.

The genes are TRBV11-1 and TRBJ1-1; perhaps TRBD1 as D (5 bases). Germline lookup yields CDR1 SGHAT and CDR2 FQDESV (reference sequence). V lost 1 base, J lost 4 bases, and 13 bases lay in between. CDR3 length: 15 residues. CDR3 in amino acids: CASSLGGALVTEAFF. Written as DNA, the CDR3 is TGTGCCAGCAGCTTAGGGGGCGCTTTGGTCACTGAAGCTTTCTTT.

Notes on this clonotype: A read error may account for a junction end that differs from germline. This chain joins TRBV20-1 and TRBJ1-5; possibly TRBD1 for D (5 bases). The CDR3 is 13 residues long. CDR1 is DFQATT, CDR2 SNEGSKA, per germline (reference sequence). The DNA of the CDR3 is TGCAGTGCTAGAGGGGGCGGCAATCGGCCCCAGCATTTT. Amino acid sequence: CSARGGGNRPQHF.

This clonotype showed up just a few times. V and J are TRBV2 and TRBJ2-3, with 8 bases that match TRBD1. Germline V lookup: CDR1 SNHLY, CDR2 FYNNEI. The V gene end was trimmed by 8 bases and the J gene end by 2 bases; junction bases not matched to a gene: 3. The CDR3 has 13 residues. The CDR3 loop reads CASDRGLTDTQYF. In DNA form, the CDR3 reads TGTGCCAGCGACAGGGGCCTCACAGATACGCAGTATTTT.

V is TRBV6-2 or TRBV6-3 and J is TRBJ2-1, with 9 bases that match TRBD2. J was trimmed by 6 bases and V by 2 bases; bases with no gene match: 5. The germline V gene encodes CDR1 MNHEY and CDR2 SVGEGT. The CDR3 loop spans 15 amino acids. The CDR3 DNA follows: TGTGCCAGCAGTTACGAGGGACTAGCATCCAATGAGCAGTTCTTC. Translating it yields CASSYEGLASNEQFF.

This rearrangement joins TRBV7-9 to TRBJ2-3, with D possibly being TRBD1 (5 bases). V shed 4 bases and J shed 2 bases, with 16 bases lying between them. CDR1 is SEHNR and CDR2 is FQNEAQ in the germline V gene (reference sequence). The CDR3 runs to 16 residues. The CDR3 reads CASSSRVQAPTDTQYF. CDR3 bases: TGTGCCAGCAGCTCAAGGGTACAGGCACCCACAGATACGCAGTATTTT.

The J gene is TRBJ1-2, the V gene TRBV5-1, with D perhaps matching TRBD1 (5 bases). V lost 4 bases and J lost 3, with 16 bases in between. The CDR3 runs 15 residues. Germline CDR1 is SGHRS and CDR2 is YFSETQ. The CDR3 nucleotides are TGCGCCAGCAGCGTAGGTTCCGGGGGAGACTATGGCTACACCTTC. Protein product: CASSVGSGGDYGYTF.

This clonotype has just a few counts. CDR3 amino acids: CASRRHNVGWHEQYF. DNA of the CDR3: TGTGCCAGCCGAAGGCATAATGTCGGGTGGCATGAGCAGTACTTC. This rearrangement joins TRBV5-5 to TRBJ2-4, with D unclear. This CDR3 comprises 15 residues. Germline assignment: CDR1 SGHKS and CDR2 YYEKEE (reference sequence). Trimming took off 7 bases at V and 13 bases at J, with 27 bases between the two ends.

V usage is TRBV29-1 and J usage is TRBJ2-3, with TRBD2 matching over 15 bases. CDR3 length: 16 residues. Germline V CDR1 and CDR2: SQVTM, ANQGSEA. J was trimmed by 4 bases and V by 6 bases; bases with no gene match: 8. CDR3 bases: TGCAGCGTCGGTGGACTAGCGGGAGGGCCTGCAGATACGCAGTATTTT. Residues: CSVGGLAGGPADTQYF.

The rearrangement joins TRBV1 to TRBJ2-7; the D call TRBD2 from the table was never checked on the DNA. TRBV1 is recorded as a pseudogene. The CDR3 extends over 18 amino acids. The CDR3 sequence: CTSSHRTSGGIISYEQYF. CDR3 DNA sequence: TGCACCAGCAGCCATAGGACTAGCGGGGGAATCATTTCCTACGAGCAGTACTTC.

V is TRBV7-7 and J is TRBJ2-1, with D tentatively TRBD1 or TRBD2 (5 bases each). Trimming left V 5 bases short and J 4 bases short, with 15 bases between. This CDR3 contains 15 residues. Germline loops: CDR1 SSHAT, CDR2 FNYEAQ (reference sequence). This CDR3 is CASSHGTPTYNEQFF. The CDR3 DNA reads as TGTGCCAGCAGCCACGGGACCCCGACGTACAATGAGCAGTTCTTC.

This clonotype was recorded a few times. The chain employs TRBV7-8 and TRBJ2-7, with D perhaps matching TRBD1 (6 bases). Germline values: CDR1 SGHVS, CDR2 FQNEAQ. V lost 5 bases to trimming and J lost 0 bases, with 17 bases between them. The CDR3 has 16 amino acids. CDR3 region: CASSHGQFEASYEQYF. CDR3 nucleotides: TGTGCCAGCAGCCACGGACAGTTCGAGGCCTCCTACGAGCAGTACTTC.

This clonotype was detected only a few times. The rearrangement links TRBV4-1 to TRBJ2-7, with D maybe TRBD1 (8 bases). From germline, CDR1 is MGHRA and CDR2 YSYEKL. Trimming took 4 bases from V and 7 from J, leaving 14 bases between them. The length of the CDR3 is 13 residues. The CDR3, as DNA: TGCGCCAGCAGCCTACAGGGGGAGGGAGAGCAGTACTTC. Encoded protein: CASSLQGEGEQYF.

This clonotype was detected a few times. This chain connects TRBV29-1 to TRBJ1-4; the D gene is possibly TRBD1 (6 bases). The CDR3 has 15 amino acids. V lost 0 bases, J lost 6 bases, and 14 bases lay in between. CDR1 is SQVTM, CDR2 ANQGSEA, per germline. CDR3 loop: CSVEERGGADEKLFF. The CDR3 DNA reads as TGCAGCGTTGAAGAGAGGGGGGGCGCCGATGAAAAACTGTTTTTT.

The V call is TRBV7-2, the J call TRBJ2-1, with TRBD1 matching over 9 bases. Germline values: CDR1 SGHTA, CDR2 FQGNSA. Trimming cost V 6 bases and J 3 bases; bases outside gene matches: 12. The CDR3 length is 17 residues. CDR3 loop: CASREPRGDRVYNEQFF. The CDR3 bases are TGTGCCAGCAGGGAACCGAGGGGGGACAGGGTCTACAATGAGCAGTTCTTC.